The clone carrying this T cell receptor beta chain was seen more than once but under ten times. As yet, its antigen is unknown. The entry originates in a study of cytotoxic CD8 clonotypes in ibrutinib-treated CLL. Study outcomes and limitations: Investigators sampled sustained-remission and progressing patients at differing times.

The V end was cut by 2 bases, the J end by 10 bases, with 18 bases between. Germline loops: CDR1 SGHTA, CDR2 FQGTGA. The CDR3 has 16 residues. Sequencing was performed with immunoSEQ multiplex PCR; in TCRdb, only in-frame clones are kept and a portion is missing. The data contain more than 200,000 clones, nearly 80% of them singletons. The rearrangement joins TRBV7-3 to TRBJ1-6; no firm D call. This material consisted of PBMCs, taken after 12 months of ibrutinib treatment. This sequence was found in a human donor with chronic lymphocytic leukemia. CDR3 DNA: TGTGCCAGCAGCTTATACCCGACGAGGGTTGGCTCACCCCTCCACTTT. The encoded protein is CASSLYPTRVGSPLHF.